A single sample gave rise to the 10 T cell receptor beta chains below, sequenced in a study of PD-1 blockade in classical Hodgkin lymphoma. Each patient relapsed following autologous stem cell transplantation, and prior brentuximab vedotin exposure differed. The repertoire was sequenced with immunoSEQ multiplex PCR; TCRdb's copy has only in-frame clones and lacks some. The data show 50,000 to 75,000 clones, with around 89% seen just once and under 15% held by the top ten. The sequenced sample was peripheral blood mononuclear cells (PBMCs), obtained at baseline. These receptors were collected from a human donor with classical Hodgkin lymphoma.

The rearrangement links TRBV28 to TRBJ2-5; D not certain. This CDR3 has 14 residues. With 7 bases removed from V and 0 bases from J, the gap between germline ends came to 12 bases. CDR1 and CDR2 (germline): MDHEN, SYDVKM. The CDR3 loop reads CASTPPTDQETQYF. CDR3 DNA: TGTGCCAGCACCCCTCCGACGGACCAAGAGACCCAGTACTTC.

V is TRBV7-6 and J is TRBJ2-6, with a possible D match to TRBD1 (6 bases). V was clipped by 5 bases and J by 4 bases, with 9 bases between them. The V gene's germline CDR1 is SGHVS and CDR2 FNYEAQ. The CDR3 is 14 amino acids. CDR3 coding DNA: TGTGCCAGCAGCAACAGGGCAGGGGCCAACGTCCTGACTTTC. Its protein is CASSNRAGANVLTF.

V usage is TRBV30 and J usage is TRBJ1-2; D perhaps matches TRBD1 (5 bases). The germline V gene has CDR1 GTSNPN and CDR2 SVGIG (reference sequence). This CDR3 has 12 residues. V lost 5 bases to trimming and J lost 8 bases, with 15 bases between them. The CDR3 region is CAWLGGLEGYTF. CDR3 in DNA: TGTGCCTGGCTTGGGGGGTTGGAGGGCTACACCTTC.

The genes are TRBV19 and TRBJ2-2; D gene ambiguous. V lost 0 bases and J lost 1, with 3 bases in between. The CDR3 is 14 residues long. Germline CDR1 LNHDA, CDR2 SQIVND (reference sequence). CDR3 residues: CASSIDRNTGELFF. The CDR3 bases are TGTGCCAGTAGTATAGATAGGAACACCGGGGAGCTGTTTTTT.

This clone came up once. This chain joins TRBV7-9 and TRBJ2-3; 10 positions match TRBD1. Per germline, CDR1 SEHNR and CDR2 FQNEAQ (reference sequence). The trim removed 1 base at V and 2 bases at J, leaving 3 bases unmatched. The CDR3 consists of 16 residues. The CDR3 loop reads CASSLGDRGSTDTQYF. For the CDR3, the DNA is TGTGCCAGCAGCTTAGGGGACAGGGGTTCCACAGATACGCAGTATTTT.

This chain uses TRBV10-3 with TRBJ1-2; D perhaps matches TRBD1 (6 bases). The CDR3 has 17 amino acids. The V and J ends lost 6 bases and 4 bases respectively, with 24 bases between them. Germline V CDR1 and CDR2: ENHRY, SYGVKD. The CDR3 nucleotides read TGTGCCATCAGCGTTACAGGGTTCCCGGACCCCCTCTATGGCTACACCTTC. As protein: CAISVTGFPDPLYGYTF.

V usage is TRBV7-2 and J usage is TRBJ1-4, with 9 bases identical to TRBD1. The CDR3 is 14 residues long. Trimming cost V 3 bases and J 6 bases; bases outside gene matches: 2. Germline values: CDR1 SGHTA, CDR2 FQGNSA. In nucleotides, the CDR3 is TGTGCCAGCAGCTTCGGGACAGGGCATGAAAAACTGTTTTTT. It encodes CASSFGTGHEKLFF.

The CDR3 DNA is TGCAGTGCTAAACAGGGAGCGGGAGCTTTCTTT. Protein sequence: CSAKQGAGAFF. The gene calls are TRBV20-1 and TRBJ1-1, with TRBD1 as a possible D gene (6 bases). The CDR3 consists of 11 residues. V shed 4 bases and J shed 10 bases, with 13 bases lying between them. CDR1 and CDR2 from the germline V gene are DFQATT and SNEGSKA (reference sequence).

This clone has more than one count but fewer than ten. The genes are TRBV10-2 and TRBJ1-1; D gene ambiguous. The CDR3 contains 16 residues. Germline CDR1 and CDR2: WSHSY and SAAADI. The V gene lost 3 bases and the J gene lost 1 base, with 15 bases spanning the gap. The CDR3 region is CASSDPAGGRNTEAFF. In DNA, the CDR3 is TGCGCCAGCAGTGACCCCGCCGGCGGGCGGAACACTGAAGCTTTCTTT.

This clone has more than one count but fewer than ten. This chain links TRBV6-4 with TRBJ2-1, with D maybe TRBD1 (5 bases). The CDR3 runs to 15 residues. The germline V gene has CDR1 MRHNA and CDR2 SNTAGT. V lost 8 bases and J 5 bases, leaving 19 bases between the germline ends. CDR3 sequence reads: CASQYGQPRNNEQFF. The CDR3 nucleotides read TGTGCCAGCCAATACGGACAACCCAGAAACAATGAGCAGTTCTTC.